The sequence of this TCR beta chain was determined in a study of blood T cell repertoires in COVID-19. Study-level information: Acute-phase and convalescent COVID-19 samples originated in the United States, Italy and Spain.

Sequenced by immunoSEQ multiplex PCR; TCRdb stores in-frame clones only, minus some. The repertoire includes around 100,000 clones, approximately 70% of them detected once, and approximately 6.2% sits in the top ten. Per the germline V gene, CDR1 is MGHRA and CDR2 is YSYEKL. Trimming shortened V by 0 bases and J by 7 bases, and 16 bases separated the two germline ends. The CDR3 totals 15 residues. Sequencing was carried out using peripheral blood. This TCR derives from a man at least 80 years old with acute or convalescent COVID-19. The V call is TRBV4-1, the J call TRBJ2-7; maybe TRBD2 (5 bases). The CDR3 sequence: CASSQDRDWRREQYF. In nucleotides, the CDR3 is TGCGCCAGCAGCCAAGATCGGGATTGGCGGCGGGAGCAGTACTTC.